This T cell receptor beta chain was profiled in a study of vaccination effects on CD4 cells after COVID-19. Findings and limits, study-wide: Substantial clonal contraction characterized both infection- and vaccine-induced clones late after vaccination. Healthy vaccinees showed cross-reactivity with common cold coronaviruses in only 1 of 255 vaccine-induced clones.

Within the ViraFEST assay, antigen-specific CD4+ T cells underwent expansion with viral peptide pools prior to sequencing. Between days 9 and 10 of culture, CD4+ T cells were separated out. Recipients of the vaccine had no prior SARS-CoV-2 infection and negative nucleocapsid antibodies. About 2.2 million PBMC per well were cultured with 8.5 to 10 IU/ml IL-2 and around 9.4 ug/ml peptides. In the cultures, half the medium was exchanged for IL-2 medium on days 3 and 7. In this sample, this clone turned up a few times. What it recognizes is unknown. Generated by immunoSEQ multiplex PCR, the TCRdb table keeps only in-frame clones and is missing some. This sample carries 30,000 to 35,000 clones, around three quarters of them seen once, and the ten largest clones take around 25%. The germline V gene has CDR1 KGHSH and CDR2 LQKENI. The ends lost 5 bases at V and 3 bases at J; junction bases unmatched: 3. This CDR3 has 14 amino acids.

This specimen consisted of CD4+ T cells from PBMCs cultured with HCoV-OC43 spike peptides, obtained before COVID-19 vaccination. Subset here: HCoV-OC43 spike overlapping peptide pool stimulation. This sequence originates from a human donor who received a COVID-19 vaccine. The V and J genes are TRBV18 and TRBJ1-5, with TRBD1 matching 8 bases. The CDR3 DNA is TGTGCCAGCTCAGGACAGGGAACCAATCAGCCCCAGCATTTT. Translating gives CASSGQGTNQPQHF.